The clone carrying this T cell receptor (beta chain) has a count of ten or more. Its antigen remains unidentified. This entry comes from a study of T cells in Graves' hyperthyroidism and ophthalmopathy. Turning to the study itself: Once the initial diagnosis was made, peripheral blood was obtained before any treatment.

Germline CDR1 and CDR2: GTSNPN and SVGIG (reference sequence). This CDR3 contains 16 residues. Trimming shortened V by 5 bases and J by 2 bases, and 18 bases separated the two germline ends. TCR beta CDR3 regions were amplified from RNA. A set of HTBI primers served as the primers for a first-round RT-PCR of the TCR CDR3. One entry per CDR3 protein, called by TCRdb with MiXCR from the multiplex PCR reads. The data show more than 600,000 distinct CDR3 sequences, approximately 16% seen once. Fresh peripheral blood, 7.5 to 10 ml, yielded the PBMCs. Overall study findings and caveats: Appearing also in blood were most of the thyroid clonotypes expanded above 0.001. Stable hyperthyroidism and ophthalmopathy were separated using 13 V-J signatures.

This chain links TRBV30 with TRBJ2-2, with D perhaps matching TRBD1 (6 bases). The sample consisted of blood. The sequence derives from a young man with Graves' hyperthyroidism. CDR3: CAWGQYFTINTGELFF. For the CDR3, the DNA is TGTGCCTGGGGACAGTACTTCACAATAAACACCGGGGAGCTGTTTTTT.